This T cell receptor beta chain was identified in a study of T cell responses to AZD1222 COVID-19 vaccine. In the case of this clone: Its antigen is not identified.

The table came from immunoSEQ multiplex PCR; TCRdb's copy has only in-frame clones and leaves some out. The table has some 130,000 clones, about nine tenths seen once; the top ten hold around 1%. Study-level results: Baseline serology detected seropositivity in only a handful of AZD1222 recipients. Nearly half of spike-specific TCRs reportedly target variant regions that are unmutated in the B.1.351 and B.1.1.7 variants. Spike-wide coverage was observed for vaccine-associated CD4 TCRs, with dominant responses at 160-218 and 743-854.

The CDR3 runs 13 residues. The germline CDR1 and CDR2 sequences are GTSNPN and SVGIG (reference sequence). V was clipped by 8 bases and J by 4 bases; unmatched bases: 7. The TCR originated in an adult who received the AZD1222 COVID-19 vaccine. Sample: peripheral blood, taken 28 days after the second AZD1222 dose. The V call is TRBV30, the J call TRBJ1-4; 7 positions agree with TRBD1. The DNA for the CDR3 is TGTGCCGGCCACAGGGGAAATAATGAAAAACTGTTTTTT. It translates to CAGHRGNNEKLFF.